This T cell receptor (beta chain) originates from a study of T cell responses to AZD1222 COVID-19 vaccine. Study-level points and caveats: Regions left unmutated in variants are reportedly the target of nearly half of spike-specific TCRs.

Germline V gene lookup returns CDR1 LGHNA and CDR2 YNFKEQ. The CDR3 has 14 amino acids. Trimming removed 4 bases at V and 5 bases at J, with 14 bases between. Comment on this clone: Its antigen remains unknown.

The assay was immunoSEQ multiplex PCR, and TCRdb's table has in-frame clones only and misses some. Here the sample spans some 80,000 clones, around 85% being singletons. The sample was peripheral blood, taken on day 0 of AZD1222 vaccination. V and J are TRBV4-2 and TRBJ2-5; perhaps D is TRBD1 or TRBD2 (7 bases each). This clonotype originated in an adult in good health. CDR3 residues: CASSLSQGGETQYF. CDR3 bases: TGTGCCAGCAGCCTCTCGCAGGGGGGGGAGACCCAGTACTTC.